This entry lists 13 T cell receptor beta chains sequenced from one sample in a study of radiation and T cells in renal cell carcinoma. Time point here: baseline pretreatment blood. Treatment: 15 Gy SBRT to primary tumor, nephrectomy 4 weeks later. Some clones are missing from TCRdb's copy, which holds only in-frame ones; the method was immunoSEQ multiplex PCR. The sample shows 130,000 or so clones, less than 90% of them seen only once. Sequenced here: blood, sampled from a patient whose treatment included radiotherapy and nephrectomy. The source is a woman between 50 and 59 years old with renal cell carcinoma.

This clone has more than one count but fewer than ten. The chain couples TRBV5-4 to TRBJ1-3; tentatively, D is TRBD1 (5 bases). Germline values: CDR1 SGHNT, CDR2 YYREEE (reference sequence). Trimming shortened V by 4 bases and J by 8 bases, and 10 bases separated the two germline ends. The CDR3 runs 12 residues. Here the CDR3 reads CASSGTLDTIYF. The CDR3 nucleotides are TGTGCCAGCAGCGGGACTCTGGACACCATATATTTT. Filled out from reference TRBV5-4 and TRBJ1-3, the complete variable domain reads ETGVTQSPTHLIKTRGQQVTLRCSSQSGHNTVSWYQQALGQGPQFIFQYYREEENGRGNFPPRFSGLQFPNYSSELNVNALELDDSALYLCASSGTLDTIYFGEGSWLTVV.

The genes are TRBV27 and TRBJ2-7; D gene ambiguous. The CDR3 runs 10 residues. Trimming removed 3 bases from V and 7 bases from J, with 4 bases in between. CDR1 MNHEY and CDR2 SMNVEV come from the germline V gene (reference sequence). For the CDR3, the DNA is TGTGCCAGCAGTTTGGAAGAGCAGTACTTC. It codes for CASSLEEQYF.

The rearrangement uses TRBV6-1 and TRBJ2-5; TRBD1 aligns across 9 bases. Trimming removed 0 bases from V and 5 bases from J; junction bases left unmatched: 10. The CDR3 contains 17 residues. The V gene's germline CDR1 is MNHNS and CDR2 SASEGT. Here the CDR3 DNA reads TGTGCCAGCAGTGAAGCTTTGGACAGGGGAATACTGGAGACCCAGTACTTC. Protein sequence: CASSEALDRGILETQYF.

This clone was detected only a few times. Germline and junction disagree at one end, which may indicate a read error. The chain has TRBV2 and TRBJ1-2; D is uncertain. Per germline, CDR1 SNHLY and CDR2 FYNNEI. The CDR3 loop spans 11 amino acids. CDR3 in amino acids: CASSTYYGYTF. In nucleotides, the CDR3 is TGTGCCAGCTCCACATACTACGGCTACACCTTC.

The chain carries TRBV9 and TRBJ2-1, with 11 bases matching TRBD1. J gave up 5 bases and V 3 bases, and 7 bases lay outside the gene matches. This CDR3 contains 16 residues. The V gene's germline CDR1 is SGDLS and CDR2 YYNGEE. Written as DNA, the CDR3 is TGTGCCAGCAGCGCCACCGGGACAGGGGGTGACAATGAGCAGTTCTTC. This codes for CASSATGTGGDNEQFF.

This clone was picked up one time. The CDR3 loop is CAWTPGTGSFYTF. For the CDR3, the DNA is TGTGCCTGGACCCCCGGGACAGGGTCCTTCTACACCTTC. The chain recombines TRBV30 with TRBJ1-2; 9 bases agree with TRBD1. V lost 4 bases, J lost 10 bases, and 10 bases stayed unmatched. Germline loops: CDR1 GTSNPN, CDR2 SVGIG (reference sequence). This CDR3 spans 13 amino acids.

The chain joins TRBV6-5 to TRBJ2-7; 7 bases line up with TRBD1. This CDR3 contains 14 residues. Trimming cost V 8 bases and J 6 bases; bases outside gene matches: 13. Looked up from germline, CDR1 is MNHEY and CDR2 is SVGAGI. CDR3 in DNA: TGTGCCAGCCGTTTATATCGCAGGGGGTCCGAGCAGTACTTC. It is translated as CASRLYRRGSEQYF.

This chain joins TRBV29-1 and TRBJ2-3; 9 bases agree with TRBD2. The CDR3 consists of 13 residues. Germline lookup yields CDR1 SQVTM and CDR2 ANQGSEA. V lost 6 bases and J lost 8; bases outside the gene matches: 9. CDR3 residues: CSVDGLAKTTQYF. DNA of the CDR3: TGCAGCGTGGACGGACTAGCGAAGACTACGCAGTATTTT.

V and J are TRBV11-3 and TRBJ2-3; D may be TRBD1 or TRBD2 (6 bases each). Germline V gives CDR1 SGHNT, CDR2 YENEEA. Trimming took 3 bases from V and 4 from J, leaving 11 bases between them. The CDR3 totals 14 residues. The CDR3 DNA is TGTGCCAGCAGCTTGTCAAGGGGGGCAGATACGCAGTATTTT. Protein: CASSLSRGADTQYF.

The genes are TRBV7-2 and TRBJ2-3; TRBD2 might be the D (5 bases). This CDR3 is built from 14 residues. The germline V and J ends were trimmed by 7 bases and 5 bases, with 16 bases remaining between them. Germline V gene lookup returns CDR1 SGHTA and CDR2 FQGNSA. CDR3 nucleotide sequence: TGTGCCAGCACGGGGTTAGGGCCCGGAGATACGCAGTATTTT. It translates to CASTGLGPGDTQYF. Combining the CDR3 with reference TRBV7-2 and TRBJ2-3 gives the whole variable domain GAGVSQSPSNKVTEKGKDVELRCDPISGHTALYWYRQSLGQGLEFLIYFQGNSAPDKSGLPSDRFSAERTGGSVSTLTIQRTQQEDSAVYLCASTGLGPGDTQYFGPGTRLTVL.

V is TRBV19 and J is TRBJ2-7, with D perhaps TRBD2 (5 bases). Germline CDR1 and CDR2: LNHDA and SQIVND (reference sequence). The CDR3 sequence is 15 residues long. With 3 bases removed from V and 6 bases from J, the gap between germline ends came to 18 bases. The chain's CDR3 is CASSIRRTGKGEQYF. CDR3 DNA sequence: TGTGCCAGTAGTATCCGGAGGACCGGGAAAGGCGAGCAGTACTTC.

This clone was observed a single time. The V call is TRBV4-1, the J call TRBJ1-2, with D unclear. Trimming stripped 0 bases from V and 2 bases from J, with 10 bases between. CDR1 is MGHRA, CDR2 YSYEKL, per germline. The CDR3 length is 15 residues. CDR3 protein: CASSQDPRVNYGYTF. Written as DNA, the CDR3 is TGCGCCAGCAGCCAAGATCCTCGGGTAAACTATGGCTACACCTTC.

The V and J genes are TRBV4-1 and TRBJ1-2, with D uncertain. Germline-derived CDR1 and CDR2 are MGHRA and YSYEKL. The CDR3 contains 16 residues. V was clipped by 4 bases and J by 3 bases, with 18 bases between them. Written as DNA, the CDR3 is TGCGCCAGCAGCCTCGGAACGGACGGGAAGTACTATGGCTACACCTTC. Its protein product is CASSLGTDGKYYGYTF.